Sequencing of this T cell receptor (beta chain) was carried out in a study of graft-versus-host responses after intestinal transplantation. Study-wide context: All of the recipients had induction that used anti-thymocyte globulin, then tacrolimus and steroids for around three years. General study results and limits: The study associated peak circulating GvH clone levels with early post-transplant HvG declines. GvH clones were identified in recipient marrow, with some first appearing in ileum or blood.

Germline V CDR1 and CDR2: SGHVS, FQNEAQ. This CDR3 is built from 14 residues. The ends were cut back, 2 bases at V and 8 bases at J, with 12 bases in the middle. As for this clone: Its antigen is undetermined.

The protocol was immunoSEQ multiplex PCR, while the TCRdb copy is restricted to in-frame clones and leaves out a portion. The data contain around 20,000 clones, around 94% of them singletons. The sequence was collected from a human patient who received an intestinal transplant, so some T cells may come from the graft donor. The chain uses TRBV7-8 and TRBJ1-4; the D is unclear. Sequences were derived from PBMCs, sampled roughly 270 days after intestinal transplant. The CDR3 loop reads CASSLSLGWEKLFF. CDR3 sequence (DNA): TGTGCCAGCAGCTTATCTCTTGGGTGGGAAAAACTGTTTTTT.